The text below deals with one T cell receptor beta chain. Its specificity is unknown. The data are from a study of T-cell reconstitution after alpha-beta-depleted transplantation in children. A TCRbeta library incorporating unique molecular identifiers was prepared. TCRdb independently ran MiXCR on the PCR reads; one entry per CDR3 protein. The repertoire has about 980,000 distinct CDR3 sequences, less than 30% of them found once; the top ten carry roughly 27%. This CDR3 has 13 residues. V lost 6 bases to trimming and J lost 8 bases, with 16 bases between them. Germline CDR1 reads MNHNS; CDR2 reads SASEGT. Notes on the study in general: After one year, T-cell counts and TCRbeta diversity mostly came from new T cells. Two months or so post-transplant, alpha-beta T cells reportedly derived from several hundred expanded graft clones. TCRbeta diversity was high at day 60 in some patients (a result of surviving recipient T cells and thymic progenitors).

The receptor comes from a boy in the first two years of life who had a stem cell transplant for SCID, so the T cells may come from the graft donor. The rearrangement joins TRBV6-1 to TRBJ1-1; D is possibly TRBD1 (6 bases). The sample in question was PBMCs, mostly from graft donor cells, obtained 360 days after TCRalphabeta/CD19-depleted stem cell transplant. The CDR3 loop reads CASRMRPGTEAFF. The CDR3 region has the DNA TGTGCCAGCAGGATGAGACCTGGGACAGAAGCTTTCTTT.